The entry below gives a single T cell receptor (beta chain) sequence along with its context. Its binding antigen is unknown. No qualities accompany the bases; no much larger clone lies one base away. Libraries were built with the immunoSEQ multiplex PCR assay. TCRdb holds this immuneACCESS table with in-frame rearrangements only. Some clones are missing; in checked studies, unresolved V genes explain under half, and the rest has no known cause. This sample holds about 35,000 clones; approximately 93% were observed only once. The ten largest clones add up to about 1.5% of the sample. This entry comes from a study of control samples from healthy donors and cancer patients (dated by TCRdb to the early 2020s). CDR1 and CDR2 (SGHRS, YFSETQ) derive from the germline V gene. Measured from the cysteine to the phenylalanine, the CDR3 is 14 residues long. The retained sequence is limited to the CDR3, 42 bases, with the frame set at the first base. A distance of 15 bases separates the germline ends of V and J, which lose 7 bases and 1 base respectively.

Sample: PBMCs. The sequence was obtained from a man aged 35 to 55 with colorectal cancer. The rearranged chain carries TRBV5-1 and TRBJ2-7, with no reliable assignment of the D segment. CDR3 region: CASRPLVSSYEQYF. The DNA sequence is TGCGCCAGCCGACCCCTTGTGTCATCCTACGAGCAGTACTTC.